This TCR beta chain was found in a study of T-cell memory formation after mild COVID-19. CDR3 size: 15 residues. Per the germline V gene, CDR1 is SGHVS and CDR2 is FQNEAQ. The germline V and J ends were trimmed by 1 base and 0 bases, with 7 bases remaining between them. TCRdb redid the calling of the 5' RACE reads with MiXCR, one entry per CDR3 protein. The table lists approximately 250,000 distinct CDR3 sequences, roughly 17% of them singletons. The sequencing input was PBMCs or a T cell subset sorted from them (not recorded which). The rearrangement joins TRBV7-8 to TRBJ1-3; no definite D call. The receptor's source is a young man who had mild COVID-19 (a few samples of this study predate the infection). Cell type and time point are not known. This CDR3 reads CASSLGPYSGNTIYF. As DNA, the CDR3 is TGTGCCAGCAGCTTAGGGCCGTACTCTGGAAACACCATATATTTT.